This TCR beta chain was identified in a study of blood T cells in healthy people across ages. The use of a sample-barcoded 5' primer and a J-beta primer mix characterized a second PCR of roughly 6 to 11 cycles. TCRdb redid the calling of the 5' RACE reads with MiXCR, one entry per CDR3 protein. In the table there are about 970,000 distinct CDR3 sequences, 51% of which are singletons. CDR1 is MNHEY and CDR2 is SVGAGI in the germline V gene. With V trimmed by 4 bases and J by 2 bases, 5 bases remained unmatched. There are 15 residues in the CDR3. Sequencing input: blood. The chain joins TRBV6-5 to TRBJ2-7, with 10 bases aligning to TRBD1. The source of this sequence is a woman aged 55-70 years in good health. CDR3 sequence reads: CASSLTGTGAYEQYF. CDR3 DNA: TGTGCCAGCAGTTTAACCGGGACAGGGGCCTACGAGCAGTACTTC.